A single sample gave rise to the 26 T cell receptor beta chains below, sequenced in a study of blood T cell repertoires in COVID-19. Produced via immunoSEQ multiplex PCR; TCRdb's table is partial and in-frame only. The sample includes 150,000 to 180,000 clones, 60% to 85% seen only once; the top ten take approximately 1.8%. Sequencing was done on a sample of peripheral blood. These receptors came from a man aged 80 or over with acute or convalescent COVID-19.

This chain links TRBV7-2 with TRBJ1-4, with TRBD1 identical over 7 bases. The V gene end was trimmed by 10 bases and the J gene end by 5 bases; junction bases not matched to a gene: 7. CDR1 is SGHTA and CDR2 is FQGNSA in the germline V gene. The CDR3 covers 13 residues. The CDR3 here is CATTGQRNEKLFF. The CDR3 nucleotides are TGTGCCACAACGGGACAGAGGAATGAAAAACTGTTTTTT.

This sequence joins TRBV9 and TRBJ2-5, with D maybe TRBD2 (6 bases). V was shortened by 4 bases and J by 4 bases, with 17 bases between the two germline ends. Germline CDR1 SGDLS, CDR2 YYNGEE. The CDR3 has 15 amino acids. DNA for the CDR3: TGTGCCAGCAGCCCGGGACCGATGGGGGGAGAGACCCAGTACTTC. As protein: CASSPGPMGGETQYF. Complete variable domain (other parts from reference TRBV9 and TRBJ2-5): DSGVTQTPKHLITATGQRVTLRCSPRSGDLSVYWYQQSLDQGLQFLIQYYNGEERAKGNILERFSAQQFPDLHSELNLSSLELGDSALYFCASSPGPMGGETQYFGPGTRLLVL.

The chain is built from TRBV30 and TRBJ2-2, with TRBD2 matching 11 bases. The CDR3 has 17 amino acids. V lost 0 bases to trimming and J lost 4 bases; unmatched junction nucleotides: 7. Germline values: CDR1 GTSNPN, CDR2 SVGIG (reference sequence). This chain's CDR3 is CAWSVPLAGGSTGELFF. The CDR3 DNA follows: TGTGCCTGGAGTGTACCGTTAGCGGGGGGGAGCACCGGGGAGCTGTTTTTT.

CDR3 in DNA: TGTGCCAGTAGCGCGGGACTTCGTACGCAGTATTTT. The encoded protein is CASSAGLRTQYF. The chain recombines TRBV19 with TRBJ2-3; D perhaps matches TRBD2 (6 bases). The CDR3 is 12 residues long. V was trimmed by 6 bases and J by 8 bases, leaving 12 bases between them. The germline V gene encodes CDR1 LNHDA and CDR2 SQIVND (reference sequence).

The table lists this clone with many counts. This chain uses TRBV25-1 with TRBJ2-1, with a weak D call TRBD1 (5 bases). V shed 2 bases and J shed 6 bases, with 17 bases lying between them. CDR1 MGHDK and CDR2 SYGVNS come from the germline V gene. The CDR3 extends over 16 amino acids. This chain's CDR3 is CASSEKRQERGNEQFF. CDR3 DNA sequence: TGTGCCAGCAGTGAAAAACGGCAGGAAAGGGGCAATGAGCAGTTCTTC.

V and J are TRBV27 and TRBJ2-1, with 10 bases fitting TRBD2. This CDR3 comprises 15 residues. From germline, CDR1 is MNHEY and CDR2 SMNVEV (reference sequence). The ends lost 6 bases at V and 10 bases at J; junction bases unmatched: 12. The CDR3 coding sequence is TGTGCCAGCAGATCTTCTAGCGGGGGATGGGGGGAGCAGTTCTTC. Translation gives CASRSSSGGWGEQFF.

The chain has TRBV3-1 (or the pseudogene TRBV3-2) and TRBJ1-1, with D perhaps TRBD1 (5 bases). CDR1 is LGHDT and CDR2 is YNNKEL in the germline V gene (reference sequence). V was pared by 2 bases and J by 1 base, with 20 bases between. The CDR3 loop spans 18 amino acids. CDR3 region: CASSQSRFMGRGNTEAFF. DNA for the CDR3: TGTGCCAGCAGCCAATCACGGTTTATGGGGCGCGGGAACACTGAAGCTTTCTTT.

The chain combines TRBV19 with TRBJ2-3, with 10 bases identical to TRBD2. CDR3 length: 16 residues. Germline V gives CDR1 LNHDA, CDR2 SQIVND (reference sequence). The V segment lost 5 bases and the J segment 2 bases; nucleotides outside the gene matches: 7. This CDR3 reads CASSQRTSGATDTQYF. The CDR3 coding sequence is TGTGCCAGTAGTCAACGGACTAGCGGAGCCACAGATACGCAGTATTTT. Full variable domain (outside the CDR3, taken from reference TRBV19 and TRBJ2-3): DGGITQSPKYLFRKEGQNVTLSCEQNLNHDAMYWYRQDPGQGLRLIYYSQIVNDFQKGDIAEGYSVSREKKESFPLTVTSAQKNPTAFYLCASSQRTSGATDTQYFGPGTRLTVL.

CDR3 in DNA: TGTGCTAGTGCCGGGGACACCGGGGAGCTGTTTTTT. Translated, it gives CASAGDTGELFF. The chain links TRBV12-5 to TRBJ2-2; TRBD2 might be the D (5 bases). CDR3 length: 12 amino acids. The germline V gene encodes CDR1 LGHNT and CDR2 FRNRAP. V dropped 7 bases and J dropped 3 bases, with 6 bases sitting between them.

V gene TRBV7-9 combines with J gene TRBJ1-1; D remains unclear. Germline V lookup: CDR1 SEHNR, CDR2 FQNEAQ (reference sequence). Trimming removed 3 bases from V and 1 base from J, with 9 bases in between. The CDR3 is 14 residues long. CDR3 in DNA: TGTGCCAGCAGCTTTAGCACCACGAACACTGAAGCTTTCTTT. Translating gives CASSFSTTNTEAFF.

This clone showed up just a few times. The genes are TRBV7-2 and TRBJ1-6, with 11 bases that match TRBD1. The CDR3 contains 18 residues. V dropped 1 base and J dropped 3; count of bases not matched to a gene: 5. The germline CDR1 and CDR2 sequences are SGHTA and FQGNSA. DNA for the CDR3: TGTGCCAGCAGCTTAGGGCGGGACAGGGGGTTCTATAATTCACCCCTCCACTTT. Translated: CASSLGRDRGFYNSPLHF.

The chain recombines TRBV19 with TRBJ1-1, with D perhaps TRBD1 (5 bases). Trimming pared 7 bases from V and 6 bases from J, leaving 15 bases between. Germline lookup yields CDR1 LNHDA and CDR2 SQIVND (reference sequence). The CDR3 runs 13 residues. The CDR3, as DNA: TGTGCCAGTACCCCGGGGGGTCCCCCTGAAGCTTTCTTT. Protein: CASTPGGPPEAFF. Combining the CDR3 with reference TRBV19 and TRBJ1-1 gives the whole variable domain DGGITQSPKYLFRKEGQNVTLSCEQNLNHDAMYWYRQDPGQGLRLIYYSQIVNDFQKGDIAEGYSVSREKKESFPLTVTSAQKNPTAFYLCASTPGGPPEAFFGQGTRLTVV.

V usage is TRBV21-1 and J usage is TRBJ2-7; the table assigns TRBD2, which was not confirmed against the DNA. TRBV21-1 is a recognized pseudogene. The CDR3 is 21 amino acids. CDR3 coding DNA: TGTGCCAGCAGCAAGTCCCGCTGGGCTAGCGGGGGCCGACCATGCCCCTACGAGCAGTACTTC. Translating it yields CASSKSRWASGGRPCPYEQYF.

The chain recombines TRBV27 with TRBJ2-3; D gene ambiguous. Looked up from germline, CDR1 is MNHEY and CDR2 is SMNVEV (reference sequence). V lost 2 bases, J lost 5 bases, and 8 bases lay in between. The CDR3 sequence is 13 residues long. The DNA of the CDR3 is TGTGCCAGCAGTTTAAGCCACGGAGATACGCAGTATTTT. Residues: CASSLSHGDTQYF.

With respect to this clone: A read error is possible here, since a much larger clone lies one base away. Different DNA sequences within this sample yield the same CDR3. The V gene is TRBV5-4, the J gene TRBJ1-5; a weak D match, TRBD1 (5 bases). Germline CDR1 and CDR2: SGHNT and YYREEE (reference sequence). Trimming pared 0 bases from V and 3 bases from J, leaving 7 bases between. CDR3 size: 14 residues. Here the CDR3 reads CASSLAGINQPQHF. The CDR3, as DNA: TGTGCCAGCAGCTTGGCAGGGATCAATCAGCCCCAGCATTTT.

J is TRBJ1-2 and V is TRBV6-5, with 10 bases matching TRBD1. Unmatched junction bases numbered 10, after V lost 6 bases and J lost 9 bases. Looked up from germline, CDR1 is MNHEY and CDR2 is SVGAGI. The CDR3 totals 14 residues. The CDR3 bases are TGTGCCAGCAGCCCCTGGGACAGGGGCTCAAGCTACACCTTC. Amino acids: CASSPWDRGSSYTF.

This clone was seen a handful of times. The genes are TRBV27 and TRBJ2-6; the D gene is possibly TRBD1 (7 bases). Trimming took off 5 bases at V and 4 bases at J, with 15 bases between the two ends. In germline, CDR1 is MNHEY, CDR2 SMNVEV (reference sequence). The CDR3 runs 16 residues. CDR3 nucleotides: TGTGCCAGCAGTGGGGGGACAGTTTCAGGGGCCAACGTCCTGACTTTC. It encodes CASSGGTVSGANVLTF.

The genes are TRBV5-1 and TRBJ1-5, with 7 bases identical to TRBD1. The germline gives CDR1 SGHRS, CDR2 YFSETQ. J gave up 4 bases and V 7 bases, and 11 bases lay outside the gene matches. CDR3 length: 15 residues. CDR3 loop: CASGPGQLPNQPQHF. The CDR3, as DNA: TGCGCCAGCGGCCCGGGACAGCTACCGAATCAGCCCCAGCATTTT.

The CDR3 DNA sequence: TGTGCCAGCGGTAAGGGATCGGACAAGTCCACAGATACGCAGTATTTT. Residues: CASGKGSDKSTDTQYF. The V call is TRBV21-1, the J call TRBJ2-3; TRBD1 reflects the table's D call only, with no check against the DNA. TRBV21-1 represents a pseudogene. The CDR3 has 16 amino acids.

This clone came up many times. V is TRBV2 and J is TRBJ1-2; 8 bases align to TRBD1. Germline V gene data show CDR1 as SNHLY and CDR2 as FYNNEI. V was clipped by 6 bases and J by 10 bases; unmatched bases: 10. This CDR3 has 13 amino acids. The CDR3 nucleotides are TGTGCCAGCAGGAGGACAGGGTCTGTAGTCTACACCTTC. As protein: CASRRTGSVVYTF.

The CDR3 is CASSLNGGGAPDTQYF. In DNA form, the CDR3 reads TGTGCCAGCAGCTTAAACGGCGGGGGGGCCCCAGATACGCAGTATTTT. The chain uses TRBV7-2 and TRBJ2-3; the match to TRBD2 covers 9 bases. Per germline, CDR1 SGHTA and CDR2 FQGNSA. The CDR3 contains 16 residues. V gave up 2 bases and J gave up 4 bases; unmatched junction bases: 7.

This sequence joins TRBV4-1 and TRBJ1-2, with D possibly being TRBD1 (6 bases). Trimming cost V 0 bases and J 8 bases, with 16 bases left between them. The CDR3 is made up of 15 amino acids. Germline CDR1 is MGHRA and CDR2 is YSYEKL. CDR3 bases: TGCGCCAGCAGCCAAGATGTAATTGGGGGCGGGGGCTACACCTTC. Protein sequence: CASSQDVIGGGGYTF.

The chain couples TRBV11-2 to TRBJ2-3, with a weak D call TRBD1 (5 bases). With 0 bases removed from V and 4 bases from J, the gap between germline ends came to 8 bases. The germline V gene has CDR1 SGHAT and CDR2 FQNNGV. The CDR3 covers 14 residues. The DNA of the CDR3 is TGTGCCAGCAGCTTAGAGGGCAGGGCAGATACGCAGTATTTT. The encoded protein is CASSLEGRADTQYF. The whole variable domain, filled in from reference TRBV11-2 and TRBJ2-3, reads EAGVAQSPRYKIIEKRQSVAFWCNPISGHATLYWYQQILGQGPKLLIQFQNNGVVDDSQLPKDRFSAERLKGVDSTLKIQPAKLEDSAVYLCASSLEGRADTQYFGPGTRLTVL.

The J gene is TRBJ2-2, the V gene TRBV6-5, with a weak D call TRBD1 (5 bases). V was clipped by 7 bases and J by 6 bases, with 15 bases between them. Germline V gene sequence: CDR1 MNHEY, CDR2 SVGAGI. The CDR3 sequence is 14 residues long. This chain's CDR3 is CASNRDSVSGELFF. DNA of the CDR3: TGTGCCAGCAACCGCGACAGCGTCTCCGGGGAGCTGTTTTTT.

The gene calls are TRBV3-1 (or the pseudogene TRBV3-2) and TRBJ1-2; maybe TRBD1 (6 bases). Germline CDR1 reads LGHDT; CDR2 reads YNNKEL (reference sequence). Trimming removed 0 bases from V and 8 bases from J, with 10 bases in between. This CDR3 contains 13 residues. CDR3: CASSQDKGQGYTF. For the CDR3, the DNA is TGTGCCAGCAGCCAAGATAAAGGACAGGGCTACACCTTC.

The CDR3 DNA sequence: TGTGCCATCAGTCCCGGGCAGGGGACCGGGGAGCTGTTTTTT. It translates to CAISPGQGTGELFF. This chain connects TRBV10-3 to TRBJ2-2, with a possible D match to TRBD1 (6 bases). The CDR3 length is 14 residues. V lost 5 bases to trimming and J lost 5 bases, with 12 bases between them. Germline assignment: CDR1 ENHRY and CDR2 SYGVKD.